The sequence of this T cell receptor (beta chain) was determined in a study of cytomegalovirus exposure and HLA in healthy donors (TCRdb year 2017). General notes on the study: According to an earlier analysis of 550 to 700 of the donors, 200 million or so T cells yielded some 120 million unique TCR beta sequences and around 300 Gb of sequence data. Donor age, sex, ethnicity and CMV serostatus were collected together with the repertoire data. Both class I and class II loci were covered by HLA typing, at four-digit resolution. In a later analysis, previously published TCR beta repertoires from 500 to 750 donors were re-analyzed and high-resolution HLA genotyping was added so that TCR occurrence patterns could be studied. Genome-wide SNP genotypes for about 65% of the 666 donors were used in a later genetic analysis, which treated that subset as a discovery cohort. All discovery cohort repertoires had been generated using a single sequencing platform. The genetic ancestry cluster associated with self-reported Caucasian donors included roughly 84% of the roughly 360 genotyped donors. The number of typed donors differed by locus: about 620-640 for A, B, C, DRB1 and DQB1; 500 to 550 for DQA1; 600 to 610 for DPA1; and roughly 470 for DPB1. The T cell repertoires of roughly 660 subjects were profiled by immunosequencing and related to cytomegalovirus serostatus. High-throughput TCR immunosequencing, statistical association of individual TCRs with disease status, and machine learning were combined to predict cytomegalovirus infection status. Among some 410 genotyped donors of the cohort, an average of approximately 240,000 unique TCR beta nucleotide sequences were sequenced per donor, around 20% of them non-productive. Five DR-DQ haplotypes were handled as single units for association and clustering because linkage in the cohort was strong. About 280 gigabases of sequencing data and around 90 million unique TCR sequences made up an early release that covered approximately 700 HLA-typed donors. The study aimed to test whether cataloging public T cell receptors could reveal signatures of past pathogen exposure. Rather than drawing on any new phenotypic data, the later analysis identified candidate immune exposures from TCR beta sequences and the way those sequences occurred across donors. An earlier analysis of about 620 of the donors applied high-throughput TCR beta sequencing to assess whether each TCR beta V gene segment acted as functional or pseudogenic. Besides the first cohort of around 670 subjects, a separate validation cohort made up of 120 different subjects was used. The paper's findings and limits, for the study overall: Because some donors lacked HLA typing at each locus, the association tests relied only on the typed subset. Over 15 rarely observed V segments, including chromosome 9 orphons, were excluded from the earlier analysis of almost 600 of the donors because counts were too low. The 87-base-pair reads could not distinguish some IMGT-functional V segments, including TRBV6-2 and TRBV6-3, so those segments were excluded. A total of 150 to 200 TCR beta chains were listed by the study as associated with cytomegalovirus. For the cohort, immune exposure information was limited to CMV serostatus. When HLA alleles, especially DR and DQ, strongly co-occurred, attributing TCR associations to individual alleles was difficult. According to a later genetic analysis, donors in an Asian-associated ancestry cluster had fewer N-insertions in productive TCRs than the approximately 710-donor mean. Most TCR sequences were observed very rarely across donors, whereas some public TCRs were present in many individuals. A further reported finding was that TCR beta sequences accurately predicted the HLA-A and HLA-B alleles for most subjects in the first cohort. In a later analysis, several top co-occurrence clusters were reported to appear linked to parvovirus B19, influenza, CMV and Epstein-Barr virus. The authors suggested that the approach could potentially be extended to other disease states and immunological phenotypes. The classifier was reported to diagnose cytomegalovirus status with high specificity and sensitivity in both the original and validation cohorts. Sequencing depth was assumed to be roughly uniform across donors in the presence/absence analyses, though that assumption may not hold. Only TCR beta chains were sequenced in this cohort, and the absence of alpha or paired-chain data limited detectable features. A later analysis associated around 16,000 TCR beta sequences with specific HLA alleles at a false discovery rate of 0.05. A cluster of highly shared sequence variants was judged likely to represent a technical artifact of the sequencing pipeline. A few of the identified cytomegalovirus-associated TCR beta chains were confirmed in vitro to be specific for cytomegalovirus antigens. An association between a missense DCLRE1C variant and V-gene and J-gene trimming of TCR beta chains was found in a later genetic analysis and replicated in an independent cohort. According to a later analysis, most CMV-associated TCR beta chains appeared to be HLA-restricted, and the HLA associations seemed to be driven largely by CMV exposure. Linkage disequilibrium might explain the correlated functional status among segregating V segments, but an unknown experimental factor could not be ruled out. In a later analysis, TCR association rates were found to vary across HLA loci, with the most associated TCRs seen for DRB1 alleles and the fewest for HLA-C alleles. In a later analysis, HLA-associated TCR beta chains were found to be more clonally expanded and to have lower generation probabilities than equally common non-associated chains. Broadly in line with IMGT annotations, most TCR beta V segments showed up in productive rearrangements about 87% or about 30% of the time in an earlier analysis of several hundred of the donors.

As for this clone: Its antigen is unknown. Base qualities are not provided; no much larger clone lies one nucleotide away.

The CDR3 covers 13 residues, taking in both the cysteine and the phenylalanine. The retained sequence is limited to the CDR3, 39 bases, with the frame set at the first base. The germline V gene yields SGHTA for CDR1 and FQGTGA for CDR2. V loses 3 bases, J loses 6 bases, and the germline ends lie 9 bases apart. Library preparation used the immunoSEQ multiplex PCR assay. A mixture of 60 forward primers for TCR Vbeta segments and 13 reverse primers for TCR Jbeta segments was used in the multiplex PCR. Amplification of the CDR3 region of rearranged TCR beta genes was performed with a multiplex PCR assay on genomic DNA. The Illumina HiSeq System was used to sequence the amplified TCR beta libraries as 87-base-pair reads. The source study handled its data this way. In a later analysis, around 80 million unique TCR beta chains were counted across the 500 to 850 repertoires, and roughly 11 million of these chains were shared by at least two donors. To remove PCR and sequencing errors, raw reads were error-corrected and collapsed into unique sequences using a nearest-neighbor algorithm that merged closely related sequences. V, D and J gene segments were assigned by aligning CDR3 sequences to IMGT reference sequences. For a sequence to be retained, a match of at least six nucleotides was required to both a V gene segment and a J gene segment. Rearrangements were called productive when the CDR3 lacked stop codons and stayed in frame with V and J; all others were non-productive. CDR3 was defined according to IMGT convention as the region running from the second conserved V-encoded cysteine to the conserved J-encoded phenylalanine. Sequences without an unambiguous match to a single V gene segment were excluded from the earlier analysis of approximately 600 of the donors. In an earlier analysis of about 590 of the donors, a V segment was called functional when productive rearrangements were above 56.7%, and segregating when the standard deviation between donors exceeded 5%. To diagnose cytomegalovirus status from the catalog of TCR beta chain sequences, a statistical classification framework was built. V and J gene assignment, in a later analysis, came from comparing TCR nucleotide sequences with IMGT/GENE-DB human TR gene sequences. In a later analysis, CDR3 sequences and most-parsimonious VDJ recombination scenarios were assigned using the TCRdist pipeline. In a later analysis, each TCR beta chain was defined by its CDR3 amino acid sequence together with its V-gene family, and reads without a unique V-gene family were excluded. In a later analysis, several hundred highly shared, low-generation-probability nucleotide sequences were removed to address suspected cross-contamination and a sequencing artifact. In a later analysis, a clonal expansion index for each public chain was calculated from normalized within-repertoire ranks of inferred template counts. A later analysis computed generation probabilities with a VDJ recombination model fitted to out-of-frame rearrangements, and checked the results against IGoR. Hypergeometric tests were used in a later analysis to score TCR-TCR, TCR-HLA and TCR-CMV co-occurrence, with a repertoire-size bias correction applied to the TCR pairs. To estimate false discovery rates, a later analysis permuted the HLA or CMV assignments 20 times. In a later analysis, co-occurring TCRs were grouped using DBSCAN, and TCRdist sequence similarity was added for clustering within HLA-allele-positive subsets. Repertoires with fewer than 30,000 or more than 120,000 public chains, plus five repertoires with anomalous nucleotide sharing, were excluded from co-occurrence clustering. The source is immuneACCESS, and TCRdb retained only in-frame sequences with V and J called. Part of the clones is not carried over; for the studies checked, unresolved V genes explain less than half of this, and the remainder is unexplained. V, J and clone size are taken as reported in that table, and D and trimming were inferred from the DNA itself. The sample has under 200,000 clones on record, about 65% of them singletons. Clones ranked in the top ten supply approximately 4.5% of the sample.

The cohort was made up of roughly 670 healthy bone marrow donors. Cohort members were all nominally healthy when sampled, although unrecorded immune exposures were likely present. The donor was CMV seropositive and was included in the group of approximately 310 seropositive cohort members. Every donor gave a peripheral blood sample, and the peripheral blood mononuclear cells from that sample were used for TCR beta sequencing. The Qiagen DNeasy Blood Extraction Kit was used to extract genomic DNA from the blood cell samples. This sequence uses TRBV7-3 and TRBJ2-1; perhaps TRBD2 is the D gene, with 6 bases matching. This TCR derives from a woman aged 18-35 years in good health and CMV-seropositive. The sample taken for sequencing was PBMCs. The nucleotides read TGTGCCAGCAGCTTCTACGGGGGCAATGAGCAGTTCTTC. The encoded protein is CASSFYGGNEQFF.